This T cell receptor beta chain was recorded in a study of blood T cell repertoires in COVID-19. Study-level background: Both acute and convalescent COVID-19 samples were obtained from the United States, Italy and Spain. PBMCs, B-cell-depleted T cells, or T cells were the source of the cDNA or gDNA that made up the material.

Trimming removed 3 bases from V and 2 bases from J; junction bases left unmatched: 2. The germline V gene has CDR1 SGHTA and CDR2 FQGNSA. This CDR3 is 14 amino acids long. In the original workflow: Nucleated cell number was recorded as an estimate derived from reference gene primer amplification. Clones were sequenced by immunoSEQ multiplex PCR, and TCRdb holds only the in-frame ones, with some missing. V and J calls plus clone size are reproduced from that table; the DNA served to infer D and trimming. The sample holds some 78,000 clones, around nine tenths seen once. This clone was seen more than once but under ten times. The same CDR3 is also encoded by other DNA sequences in this sample.

The TCR comes from an elderly woman with active or convalescent COVID-19. Sequenced: peripheral blood. V usage is TRBV7-2 and J usage is TRBJ1-2, with 8 nucleotides matching TRBD1. The CDR3 sequence: CASSLGQVNYGYTF. CDR3 in DNA: TGTGCCAGCAGCTTGGGACAGGTGAACTATGGCTACACCTTC. Looking up the rest from reference TRBV7-2 and TRBJ1-2 gives the full variable domain: GAGVSQSPSNKVTEKGKDVELRCDPISGHTALYWYRQSLGQGLEFLIYFQGNSAPDKSGLPSDRFSAERTGGSVSTLTIQRTQQEDSAVYLCASSLGQVNYGYTFGSGTRLTVV.